This T cell receptor beta chain appears in the sequencing data of a study of T cells in Graves' hyperthyroidism and ophthalmopathy (dated by TCRdb to between 2019 and 2020). Looking at the study overall: Peripheral blood was sampled at the time of initial diagnosis, prior to any treatment. TCR V-J signatures able to tell the groups apart were searched for in a discovery cohort of 100 or so patients, of whom about 40 had Graves' ophthalmopathy and about 60 had stable Graves' hyperthyroidism. Prospective prediction of ophthalmopathy was tested in an independent validation cohort consisting of fewer than 20 hyperthyroidism patients and around 16 patients who later progressed to ophthalmopathy. The 95 to 100 discovery patients were randomly divided into training and test sets at a 7:3 ratio. The study also compared thyroid tissue and blood T-cell repertoires from more than 5 Graves' hyperthyroidism patients. After sampling, hyperthyroidism patients received methimazole starting at 30 mg daily, and ophthalmopathy patients received high-dose intravenous methylprednisolone. According to the paper, TCR Vbeta CDR3 sequencing was carried out on more than 120 peripheral blood samples, which came from 40 to 45 ophthalmopathy, roughly 75 hyperthyroidism and approximately 17 progressor patients. Results and caveats for the whole study, not just this receptor: Blood samples also contained most of the expanded thyroid clonotypes (frequency above 0.001), which suggests that blood repertoires may reflect thyroid immune responses. A 13 V-J signature model separated ophthalmopathy from stable hyperthyroidism, with nearly 90% sensitivity and approximately 81% specificity in cross-validation and 80%/75% in testing. Sample size was not statistically predetermined, and blinding of investigators to group allocation was not performed. During validation, the model predicted progression to ophthalmopathy a median of about 5.9 months ahead of onset, with around 65% sensitivity and roughly 72% specificity.

Stable Graves' hyperthyroidism was defined as no progression to ophthalmopathy during 18 months of follow-up. The hyperthyroidism patients were between 18 and 65 years old and newly diagnosed, with a disease duration of less than 2 months. Patients with uncontrolled infections, other autoimmune diseases, pregnancy or lactation were excluded. Diagnoses were based on clinical symptoms, serum thyroxine and TRAb, thyroid ultrasound and orbital computed tomography. PBMCs were isolated from more than 8 ml of fresh peripheral blood by Ficoll-Paque density gradient centrifugation. Trizol reagent was used to extract total RNA, and RNA quality was then checked on an Agilent 2100 Bioanalyzer. V lost 4 bases and J lost 4 bases; the stretch between them is 11 bases long. The CDR3 holds 14 amino acids from the cysteine to the phenylalanine. The entry retains the CDR3 DNA only, 42 bases that are in frame from base 1.

This clonotype was seen at least ten times. Its antigen is not yet known. Base qualities were left out, and no much larger clone turns up one base away. Amplification of TCR beta CDR3 regions was carried out from RNA transcripts. A first-round RT-PCR of the TCR CDR3 used the HTBI primer set with the Qiagen OneStep RT-PCR kit. A second multiplex PCR round built the libraries, followed by size selection and purification. The libraries were sequenced on an Illumina HiSeq2000 using paired-end 100 bp reads. In the original analysis: Raw data were processed with SOAPnuke, discarding reads with adapters, uncalled bases, mean Phred below 15, or no exact constant-primer or identifier match. High-quality paired reads were merged with COPE v1.2.5, and unique nucleotide sequences were defined as clonotypes. MiTCR v1.1 was used to align the clonotypes against IMGT TRBV, TRBD and TRBJ reference segments. Only V-J combinations with frequency above 0.0001, covering 99.2% of repertoires, were analysed. The TCS score was defined as the ratio of F50 (clonal expansion) to E x V (chaos), calculated using BLOSUM62-based TCRdist between CDR3 peptides within each V-J. Welch's t-statistics and random forest reduced around 520 V-J features to about 13, which were used in a naive Bayes classifier (R e1071). TCRdb trimmed public reads at Q25 via fastp, called clones via MiXCR and kept in-frame beta chains. When rows share a CDR3 protein, they turn into one entry using the most common DNA and genes. TCRdb, not the authors, supplied the V and J calls. This sample gives under 550,000 distinct CDR3 sequences in total; approximately 15% of them show up just once. 4% to 6.5% of the sample is held by the ten biggest clonotypes.

The receptor chain draws on TRBV12-3 or TRBV12-4 and TRBJ2-1; TRBD1 could be the D gene, as 6 bases match. This receptor was taken from a woman younger than 35 with Graves' hyperthyroidism. The sequenced sample was blood. The CDR3 sequence is CASSYGTQYNEQFF. The sequenced DNA is TGTGCCAGCAGTTACGGGACACAATACAATGAGCAGTTCTTC.